The T cell receptor beta chain under discussion was sequenced for a study of blood T cells in healthy people across ages. The study, taken as a whole, reports: The study found more naive CD4+ cells and higher diversity in long-lived than aged donors. TCR beta diversity, measured per million T cells, fell in a roughly linear way with age.

CDR3 size: 13 residues. Germline V lookup: CDR1 MDHEN, CDR2 SYDVKM. In regard to this clonotype: Its antigen is unidentified. At one end the junction does not follow the germline gene, possibly because of a read error.

A second PCR of about 7 to 11 cycles used a sample-barcoded 5' primer and a J-beta primer mix. TCRdb independently ran MiXCR on the 5' RACE reads; one entry per CDR3 protein. The sample contains 1.4 million or so distinct CDR3 sequences, under 55% of which appear only once. Per individual sample, total RNA of at least 6 micrograms was extracted. This TCR was sampled from a woman under 30 in good health. The source material was blood. V is TRBV28 and J is TRBJ2-7; D not resolved. The CDR3 spells CVSSWWDRAWQYF. The CDR3 coding sequence is TGTGTCAGCAGTTGGTGGGATAGGGCGTGGCAGTACTTC.